What follows is one T cell receptor beta chain and its context. The germline V gene has CDR1 SQVTM and CDR2 ANQGSEA. This CDR3 has 13 residues. The V and J ends lost 6 bases and 0 bases respectively, with 9 bases between them. The data stem from a study of blood T cell repertoires in COVID-19. Participants had their cohort set by participant-reported clinical history. The method was immunoSEQ multiplex PCR; TCRdb's version includes in-frame clones alone and lacks a portion of them. This table has hundreds of thousands of clones, 80% to 90% appearing once. This TCR derives from a woman between 18 and 29 years old who had recovered from COVID-19. The specimen was PBMCs or T cells enriched from blood (not recorded which). The J gene is TRBJ2-1, the V gene TRBV29-1; D is possibly TRBD2 (5 bases). CDR3 coding DNA: TGCAGCGTCAGCGGTAGCTCCTACAATGAGCAGTTCTTC. It yields the protein CSVSGSSYNEQFF.